This entry lists 30 T cell receptor beta chains sequenced from one sample in a study of chemoradiotherapy in HPV16-positive cancers. Produced via immunoSEQ multiplex PCR; TCRdb's table is partial and in-frame only. Among some 27,000 clones listed, over 85% were seen once. Sequencing was performed on blood, taken from a patient who underwent chemoradiotherapy. These receptors were collected from a human donor with HPV-associated anogenital cancer.

In DNA, the CDR3 is TGTGCCAGCAGCTTGGTGCTGCGGCAGTATAATGAAAAACTGTTTTTT. Translated, it gives CASSLVLRQYNEKLFF. The chain uses TRBV5-5 and TRBJ1-4; no definite D call. Germline V gives CDR1 SGHKS, CDR2 YYEKEE (reference sequence). The CDR3 extends over 16 amino acids. V dropped 0 bases and J dropped 4 bases, with 13 bases sitting between them.

This sequence joins TRBV5-1 and TRBJ2-7; the match to TRBD2 covers 10 bases. The germline V gene encodes CDR1 SGHRS and CDR2 YFSETQ. V was pared by 2 bases and J by 6 bases, with 5 bases of the junction left unmatched. CDR3 size: 14 residues. The CDR3 protein is CASSFGTSVGEQYF. The CDR3 DNA reads TGCGCCAGCAGCTTCGGGACTAGCGTTGGCGAGCAGTACTTC.

The chain has TRBV7-9 and TRBJ1-2; the D gene is possibly TRBD1 (5 bases). CDR3 size: 13 residues. Trimming took 0 bases from V and 6 from J, leaving 8 bases between them. Per germline, CDR1 SEHNR and CDR2 FQNEAQ (reference sequence). The CDR3 loop is CASSLAGGDGYTF. Written as DNA, the CDR3 is TGTGCCAGCAGCTTAGCGGGGGGGGATGGCTACACCTTC. The whole variable domain, remainder taken from reference TRBV7-9 and TRBJ1-2, is DTGVSQNPRHKITKRGQNVTFRCDPISEHNRLYWYRQTLGQGPEFLTYFQNEAQLEKSRLLSDRFSAERPKGSFSTLEIQRTEQGDSAMYLCASSLAGGDGYTFGSGTRLTVV.

The chain carries TRBV28 and TRBJ1-1; 7 bases map to TRBD1. The J segment lost 3 bases and the V segment lost 4 bases, leaving 8 bases of the junction unmatched. Germline lookup yields CDR1 MDHEN and CDR2 SYDVKM. The CDR3 has 15 amino acids. The CDR3 protein is CASSSEQGYYTEAFF. The CDR3 DNA reads TGTGCCAGCAGTTCTGAACAGGGGTATTACACTGAAGCTTTCTTT.

The gene calls are TRBV14 and TRBJ2-3, with D uncertain. Germline assignment: CDR1 SGHDN and CDR2 FVKESK. V gave up 2 bases and J gave up 5 bases, with 5 bases separating them. CDR3 length: 12 residues. The CDR3: CASSQTQDTQYF. The CDR3 bases are TGTGCCAGCAGCCAAACTCAAGATACGCAGTATTTT. The complete variable domain, with remaining parts taken from reference TRBV14 and TRBJ2-3, reads EAGVTQFPSHSVIEKGQTVTLRCDPISGHDNLYWYRRVMGKEIKFLLHFVKESKQDESGMPNNRFLAERTGGTYSTLKVQPAELEDSGVYFCASSQTQDTQYFGPGTRLTVL.

CDR3 DNA sequence: TGTGCCAGCAGCGCTACAGGGTTTTTTGAGCAGTTCTTC. Protein: CASSATGFFEQFF. V and J are TRBV13 and TRBJ2-1, with D maybe TRBD1 (6 bases). The CDR3 sequence is 13 residues long. Trimming stripped 5 bases from V and 9 bases from J, with 14 bases between. Germline V gives CDR1 PRHDT, CDR2 FYEKMQ (reference sequence).

The V and J genes are TRBV14 and TRBJ2-4, with TRBD1 matching over 9 bases. V lost 7 bases, J lost 3 bases, and 7 bases stayed unmatched. CDR3 size: 15 residues. Germline V gives CDR1 SGHDN, CDR2 FVKESK. This chain's CDR3 is CASIGQGRVKNIQYF. The CDR3 region has the DNA TGTGCCAGCATTGGACAGGGGAGGGTCAAAAACATTCAGTACTTC.

This chain's CDR3 is CASSQDVRHWETQYF. The CDR3 DNA sequence: TGCGCCAGCAGCCAAGATGTGAGGCATTGGGAGACCCAGTACTTC. J is TRBJ2-5 and V is TRBV4-3; D is unresolved. Germline loops: CDR1 LGHNA, CDR2 YSLEER. Trimming removed 0 bases from V and 5 bases from J, with 13 bases in between. This CDR3 region has 15 residues.

The sample holds one count of this clone. V gene TRBV2 combines with J gene TRBJ2-7; D ambiguous. CDR3 size: 13 residues. Germline assignment: CDR1 SNHLY and CDR2 FYNNEI. V lost 2 bases to trimming and J lost 6 bases, with 11 bases between them. CDR3 protein: CASSETSAGEQYF. CDR3 DNA sequence: TGTGCCAGCAGTGAAACAAGCGCCGGCGAGCAGTACTTC.

V gene TRBV5-5 combines with J gene TRBJ1-3; unclear D gene. The germline V and J ends were trimmed by 0 bases and 0 bases, with 10 bases remaining between them. Germline V gene data show CDR1 as SGHKS and CDR2 as YYEKEE (reference sequence). The CDR3 runs 16 residues. In DNA form, the CDR3 reads TGTGCCAGCAGCTTGGTCGACCGAAGCTCTGGAAACACCATATATTTT. It translates to CASSLVDRSSGNTIYF.

This chain connects TRBV14 to TRBJ2-6; D might be TRBD2 (5 bases). Germline V gene lookup returns CDR1 SGHDN and CDR2 FVKESK. The CDR3 runs to 16 residues. Trimming pared 5 bases from V and 4 bases from J, leaving 15 bases between. Here the CDR3 DNA reads TGTGCCAGCAGCACTAACACGAGGGAAGGGGCCAACGTCCTGACTTTC. It encodes CASSTNTREGANVLTF.

The V call is TRBV27, the J call TRBJ2-7, with TRBD2 identical over 7 bases. CDR3 length: 14 amino acids. Germline CDR1 MNHEY, CDR2 SMNVEV (reference sequence). Trimming cost V 5 bases and J 5 bases; bases outside gene matches: 9. As DNA, the CDR3 is TGTGCCAGCAGTCCCGGGACTACCCATAACGAGCAGTACTTC. It encodes CASSPGTTHNEQYF.

This clone was recorded once. The chain is built from TRBV9 and TRBJ2-7; 9 bases match TRBD1. This CDR3 is 15 amino acids long. The V and J ends lost 3 bases and 5 bases, in that order; junction bases with no gene match: 9. CDR1 and CDR2 from the germline V gene are SGDLS and YYNGEE. The CDR3 nucleotides are TGTGCCAGCAGCGCCTCCGGGACAGGGTCCCACGAGCAGTACTTC. It translates to CASSASGTGSHEQYF. Full variable domain (remainder filled in from reference TRBV9 and TRBJ2-7): DSGVTQTPKHLITATGQRVTLRCSPRSGDLSVYWYQQSLDQGLQFLIQYYNGEERAKGNILERFSAQQFPDLHSELNLSSLELGDSALYFCASSASGTGSHEQYFGPGTRLTVT.

The chain couples TRBV9 to TRBJ2-1; no firm D call. CDR3 length equals 11 residues. Per germline, CDR1 SGDLS and CDR2 YYNGEE. V shed 0 bases and J shed 8 bases, with 3 bases lying between them. DNA for the CDR3: TGTGCCAGCAGCGTAGGGTATGAGCAGTTCTTC. Translated: CASSVGYEQFF.

The chain is built from TRBV21-1 and TRBJ2-7; TRBD2 is the table's D call and was not checked against the DNA. TRBV21-1 is an annotated pseudogene. This CDR3 has 13 residues. DNA of the CDR3: TGTGCCAGCGAAGCGGGAGGGACCTACGAGCAGTACTTC. Its protein product is CASEAGGTYEQYF.

The chain has TRBV6-5 and TRBJ2-1, with TRBD1 identical over 8 bases. With 6 bases clipped from V and 7 bases from J, the junction kept 8 bases outside the gene matches. This CDR3 has 14 amino acids. Per germline, CDR1 MNHEY and CDR2 SVGAGI. CDR3 bases: TGTGCCAGCAGACCAGGACAGGGAAGGAATGAGCAGTTCTTC. Protein sequence: CASRPGQGRNEQFF.

This clone was seen only once. The V gene is TRBV6-6, the J gene TRBJ1-1; unclear D gene. Trimming removed 6 bases at V and 1 base at J, with 9 bases between. The CDR3 runs to 13 residues. CDR1 is MNHNY and CDR2 is SVGAGI in the germline V gene (reference sequence). Here the CDR3 reads CASSPTPNTEAFF. The CDR3 DNA sequence: TGTGCCAGCAGCCCTACACCGAACACTGAAGCTTTCTTT.

This chain connects TRBV28 to TRBJ1-1; D is possibly TRBD1 (5 bases). The length of the CDR3 is 14 residues. The V gene's germline CDR1 is MDHEN and CDR2 SYDVKM. V gave up 7 bases and J gave up 5 bases, with 17 bases separating them. DNA for the CDR3: TGTGCCAGCACTCCCCCGTGGGGGGAAACTGAAGCTTTCTTT. It specifies CASTPPWGETEAFF.

The rearrangement joins TRBV7-9 to TRBJ1-1, with 7 bases aligning to TRBD1. The ends lost 2 bases at V and 4 bases at J; junction bases unmatched: 4. The V gene's germline CDR1 is SEHNR and CDR2 FQNEAQ (reference sequence). The CDR3 runs 14 residues. The CDR3 protein is CASSLIGTVTEAFF. CDR3 coding DNA: TGTGCCAGCAGCTTAATTGGGACAGTCACTGAAGCTTTCTTT.

The rearrangement uses TRBV6-1 and TRBJ1-2; D might be TRBD1 (6 bases). The V gene's germline CDR1 is MNHNS and CDR2 SASEGT. The V end lost 5 bases, the J end lost 9 bases, and 10 bases lay between the germline ends. The CDR3 spans 11 residues. The CDR3 region has the DNA TGTGCCAGCAGTCCGGGGGGCAGCTACACCTTC. It yields the protein CASSPGGSYTF.

This clone occurred once. The gene calls are TRBV11-2 and TRBJ2-7, with 7 bases fitting TRBD2. V dropped 7 bases and J dropped 3; count of bases not matched to a gene: 6. Germline CDR1 and CDR2: SGHAT and FQNNGV. This CDR3 has 13 residues. The CDR3 region has the DNA TGTGCCAGCATCATGACGGGGGGCTACGAGCAGTACTTC. Translating it yields CASIMTGGYEQYF.

This clone has only a few counts. This chain links TRBV6-6 with TRBJ1-1; D is unresolved. There are 13 residues in the CDR3. V lost 2 bases to trimming and J lost 1 base, with 5 bases between them. CDR1 MNHNY and CDR2 SVGAGI come from the germline V gene (reference sequence). The chain's CDR3 is CASSYEGNTEAFF. CDR3 coding DNA: TGTGCCAGCAGTTACGAGGGGAACACTGAAGCTTTCTTT.

The chain carries TRBV27 and TRBJ2-5; D might be TRBD2 (6 bases). Germline lookup yields CDR1 MNHEY and CDR2 SMNVEV (reference sequence). Trimming left V 5 bases short and J 3 bases short, with 13 bases between. CDR3 size: 14 residues. The CDR3 reads CASSPPGTEETQYF. In DNA, the CDR3 is TGTGCCAGCAGTCCCCCAGGGACTGAAGAGACCCAGTACTTC.

V gene TRBV28 combines with J gene TRBJ1-2; no firm D call. The germline V gene encodes CDR1 MDHEN and CDR2 SYDVKM. Trimming pared 3 bases from V and 0 bases from J, leaving 11 bases between. This CDR3 has 15 residues. Here the CDR3 reads CASSLRSGANYGYTF. The CDR3 coding sequence is TGTGCCAGCAGTTTGCGGTCAGGAGCTAACTATGGCTACACCTTC.

CDR3 DNA: TGTGCCAGCAGCTTAGAGGCTAGCGGGGGGCCCTACGAGCAGTACTTC. Its translation: CASSLEASGGPYEQYF. The genes are TRBV7-9 and TRBJ2-7; TRBD2 agrees at 11 bases. The length of the CDR3 is 16 residues. Trimming at V came to 1 base and at J to 2 bases, leaving 4 bases not matched to a gene. Germline V lookup: CDR1 SEHNR, CDR2 FQNEAQ (reference sequence).

This clone was seen a handful of times. The V gene is TRBV7-3, the J gene TRBJ1-6; TRBD1 is a possible D gene (5 bases). The CDR3 runs 14 residues. The ends were cut back, 5 bases at V and 10 bases at J, with 15 bases in the middle. Germline V gives CDR1 SGHTA, CDR2 FQGTGA. The CDR3 DNA follows: TGTGCCAGCAGCCCAGGGCAGGGTGGGTCACCCCTCCACTTT. Translating it yields CASSPGQGGSPLHF.

CDR3 residues: CASSLWATNEKLFF. Here the CDR3 DNA reads TGTGCCAGCAGTTTATGGGCAACTAATGAAAAACTGTTTTTT. The V and J genes are TRBV27 and TRBJ1-4; D remains ambiguous. The CDR3 length is 14 residues. The germline V gene has CDR1 MNHEY and CDR2 SMNVEV (reference sequence). V shed 1 base and J shed 0 bases, with 3 bases lying between them.

This clone was counted only a few times. J is TRBJ1-3 and V is TRBV27; D unresolved. Trimming stripped 4 bases from V and 3 bases from J, with 7 bases between. Germline loops: CDR1 MNHEY, CDR2 SMNVEV (reference sequence). The CDR3 is 13 amino acids. CDR3 amino acids: CASSSVYGNTIYF. For the CDR3, the DNA is TGTGCCAGCAGTTCCGTTTATGGAAACACCATATATTTT.

This chain links TRBV19 with TRBJ2-1, with D possibly matching TRBD2 (6 bases). The length of the CDR3 is 16 residues. V dropped 8 bases and J dropped 4 bases, with 21 bases sitting between them. CDR1 and CDR2 (germline): LNHDA, SQIVND (reference sequence). The CDR3, as DNA: TGTGCCAGTGCCCCCCGGGGGTCTCTTCCGTACAATGAGCAGTTCTTC. It specifies CASAPRGSLPYNEQFF.

This clone has only one observation. The CDR3 nucleotides read TGTGCCAGCAGACGAGTGGAGAACACTGAAGCTTTCTTT. Protein product: CASRRVENTEAFF. This rearrangement joins TRBV6-6 to TRBJ1-1; D not resolved. Trimming removed 6 bases at V and 1 base at J, with 9 bases between. The CDR3 totals 13 residues. CDR1 is MNHNY and CDR2 is SVGAGI in the germline V gene (reference sequence).